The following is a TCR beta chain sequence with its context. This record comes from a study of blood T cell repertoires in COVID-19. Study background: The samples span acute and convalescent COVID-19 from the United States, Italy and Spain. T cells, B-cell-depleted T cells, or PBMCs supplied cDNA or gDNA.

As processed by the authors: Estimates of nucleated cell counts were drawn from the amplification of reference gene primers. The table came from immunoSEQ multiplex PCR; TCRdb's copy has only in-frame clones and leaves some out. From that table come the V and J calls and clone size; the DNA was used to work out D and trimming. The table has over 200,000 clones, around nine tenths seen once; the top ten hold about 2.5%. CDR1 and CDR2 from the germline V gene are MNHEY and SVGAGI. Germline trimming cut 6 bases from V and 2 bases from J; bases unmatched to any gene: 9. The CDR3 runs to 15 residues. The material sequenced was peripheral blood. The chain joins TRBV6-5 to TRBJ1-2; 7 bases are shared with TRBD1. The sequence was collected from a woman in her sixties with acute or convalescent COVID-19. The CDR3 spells CASSRQGEVNYGYTF. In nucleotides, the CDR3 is TGTGCCAGCAGCAGACAGGGAGAGGTAAACTATGGCTACACCTTC.